This T cell receptor beta chain was sequenced in a study of regulatory T cells in long-lasting Graves disease. Germline V gives CDR1 SGDLS, CDR2 YYNGEE. The CDR3 contains 10 residues. V was trimmed by 7 bases and J by 15 bases, leaving 14 bases between them. Time point: newly diagnosed GD, antithyroid drugs for less than 3 months. Making the TCR library involved RNA that had been extracted from PBMCs. Libraries of TCR beta came from iRepertoire HTBI primers plus Arm-PCR of CDR3 regions. MiXCR, applied by TCRdb to the multiplex PCR reads, yields one record per CDR3 protein. The sample includes about 530,000 distinct CDR3 sequences, about 15% seen only once; the top ten take 20% to 30%. These data were likewise used in another study, on T cells in Graves' hyperthyroidism and ophthalmopathy.

The chain has TRBV9 and TRBJ2-1, with D maybe TRBD2 (6 bases). The clonotype was recovered from a middle-aged woman with Graves disease. This specimen consisted of peripheral blood mononuclear cells (PBMCs), obtained at new diagnosis, from a patient treated with antithyroid drugs. CDR3 nucleotide sequence: TGTGCCAGCGGGGGGACCGGGGTGTTCTTC. This encodes CASGGTGVFF.